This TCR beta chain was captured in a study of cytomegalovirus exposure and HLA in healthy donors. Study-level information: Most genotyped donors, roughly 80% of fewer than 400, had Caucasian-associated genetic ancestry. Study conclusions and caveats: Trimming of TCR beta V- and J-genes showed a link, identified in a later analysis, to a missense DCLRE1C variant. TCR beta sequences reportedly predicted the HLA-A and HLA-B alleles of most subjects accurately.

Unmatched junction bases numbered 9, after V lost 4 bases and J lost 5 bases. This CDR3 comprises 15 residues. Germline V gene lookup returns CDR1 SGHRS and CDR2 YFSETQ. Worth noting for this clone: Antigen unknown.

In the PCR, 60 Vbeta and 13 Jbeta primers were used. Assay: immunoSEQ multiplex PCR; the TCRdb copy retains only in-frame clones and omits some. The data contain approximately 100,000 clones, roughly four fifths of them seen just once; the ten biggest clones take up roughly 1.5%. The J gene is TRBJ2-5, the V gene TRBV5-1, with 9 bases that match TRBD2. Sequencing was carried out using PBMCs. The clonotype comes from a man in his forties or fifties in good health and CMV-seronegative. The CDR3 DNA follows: TGCGCCAGCAGCCAGGAGGCTAGCGGGGAGGAGACCCAGTACTTC. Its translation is CASSQEASGEETQYF.